These 32 T cell receptor beta chains were sequenced from one sample in a study of somatic mutations in cytotoxic T cells in rheumatoid arthritis. Produced via immunoSEQ multiplex PCR; TCRdb's table is partial and in-frame only. The table has about 20,000 clones, roughly 85% seen once. Sequencing was carried out using CD8+ T cells sorted from blood. Receptor source: a woman between 40 and 55 years old with rheumatoid arthritis.

This chain joins TRBV19 and TRBJ2-7, with no clear D. This CDR3 has 12 amino acids. CDR1 is LNHDA, CDR2 SQIVND, per germline (reference sequence). The germline V and J ends were trimmed by 5 bases and 3 bases, with 8 bases remaining between them. The DNA for the CDR3 is TGTGCCAGTAGTCCAAACAACTACGAGCAGTACTTC. Its protein product is CASSPNNYEQYF. The full variable domain, in which reference TRBV19 and TRBJ2-7 provide the parts outside the CDR3, is DGGITQSPKYLFRKEGQNVTLSCEQNLNHDAMYWYRQDPGQGLRLIYYSQIVNDFQKGDIAEGYSVSREKKESFPLTVTSAQKNPTAFYLCASSPNNYEQYFGPGTRLTVT.

The chain combines TRBV4-1 with TRBJ2-4; D unresolved. The CDR3 is made up of 13 amino acids. The ends were cut back, 4 bases at V and 8 bases at J, with 12 bases in the middle. Looked up from germline, CDR1 is MGHRA and CDR2 is YSYEKL. CDR3 residues: CASSLESGDIQYF. CDR3 sequence (DNA): TGCGCCAGCAGCCTCGAGTCCGGTGACATTCAGTACTTC.

The rearrangement links TRBV7-8 to TRBJ2-5, with 13 nucleotides matching TRBD2. Unmatched junction bases numbered 8, after V lost 5 bases and J lost 5 bases. Germline V gene lookup returns CDR1 SGHVS and CDR2 FQNEAQ. The CDR3 sequence is 16 residues long. CDR3 sequence reads: CASSLTSGGAKETQYF. CDR3 DNA sequence: TGTGCCAGCAGCCTCACTAGCGGGGGGGCAAAGGAGACCCAGTACTTC.

The chain couples TRBV9 to TRBJ2-3; the match to TRBD2 covers 15 bases. Looked up from germline, CDR1 is SGDLS and CDR2 is YYNGEE. The CDR3 consists of 15 residues. V trimming: 7 bases; J trimming: 4 bases; junction bases outside the gene matches: 4. The CDR3 DNA reads as TGTGCCAGCGGACTAGCGGGAGGGGCAGCAGATACGCAGTATTTT. Translated: CASGLAGGAADTQYF.

This chain uses TRBV9 with TRBJ2-1; possible D gene TRBD2, 5 bases. The CDR3 is 15 residues long. CDR1 is SGDLS and CDR2 is YYNGEE in the germline V gene. The V and J ends lost 0 bases and 9 bases respectively, with 16 bases between them. The CDR3 spells CASSVDGRGFGEQFF. CDR3 bases: TGTGCCAGCAGCGTAGACGGTCGGGGATTCGGTGAGCAGTTCTTC.

The chain links TRBV4-2 to TRBJ2-7, with D possibly being TRBD1 (6 bases). V was trimmed by 1 base and J by 2 bases, leaving 15 bases between them. Germline CDR1 reads LGHNA; CDR2 reads YNFKEQ. The CDR3 runs to 16 residues. CDR3 in amino acids: CASSQVLAGQPYEQYF. The CDR3 DNA reads as TGTGCCAGCAGCCAAGTCTTAGCAGGACAGCCCTACGAGCAGTACTTC.

This clone was picked up one time. V usage is TRBV19 and J usage is TRBJ2-1; 7 bases match TRBD2. The V gene end was trimmed by 7 bases and the J gene end by 2 bases; junction bases not matched to a gene: 8. The CDR3 totals 15 residues. CDR1 is LNHDA and CDR2 is SQIVND in the germline V gene (reference sequence). DNA of the CDR3: TGTGCCAGTATCGGAGACGGGGGGACCTACAATGAGCAGTTCTTC. This translates into CASIGDGGTYNEQFF.

This clone turned up a few times. The rearrangement uses TRBV30 and TRBJ2-7, with 8 bases lining up with TRBD1. Looked up from germline, CDR1 is GTSNPN and CDR2 is SVGIG (reference sequence). CDR3 length: 13 amino acids. This chain's CDR3 is CALIDRTGFKQYF. For the CDR3, the DNA is TGTGCGCTGATCGACCGGACAGGGTTTAAGCAGTACTTC.

Sample share makes this clone medium-sized (0.01 to 0.1%). V usage is TRBV5-1 and J usage is TRBJ2-2; 10 nucleotides line up with TRBD2. CDR3 length: 18 amino acids. Trimming cost V 5 bases and J 3 bases; bases outside gene matches: 13. CDR1 SGHRS and CDR2 YFSETQ come from the germline V gene. The CDR3, as DNA: TGCGCCAGCAGTTCTCCTAGCGGGAGTAATGGGGACACCGGGGAGCTGTTTTTT. Its protein is CASSSPSGSNGDTGELFF.

V and J are TRBV6-5 and TRBJ2-7, with a possible D match to TRBD2 (6 bases). The CDR3 loop spans 14 amino acids. The V and J ends lost 6 bases and 2 bases respectively, with 14 bases between them. Looked up from germline, CDR1 is MNHEY and CDR2 is SVGAGI. The DNA of the CDR3 is TGTGCCAGCAGCCCTAATTGGGGGGCCTACGAGCAGTACTTC. Its protein is CASSPNWGAYEQYF.

The rearrangement links TRBV9 to TRBJ2-3; TRBD2 matches at 9 bases. The CDR3 loop spans 18 amino acids. The junction had 17 bases not matched to a gene; V was cut back by 4 bases and J by 5 bases. In germline, CDR1 is SGDLS, CDR2 YYNGEE. This CDR3 is CASSPMRIAGVYEDTQYF. CDR3 nucleotide sequence: TGTGCCAGCAGCCCAATGAGGATAGCGGGGGTATATGAAGATACGCAGTATTTT.

This clone was counted a few times. The genes are TRBV4-1 and TRBJ1-2, with TRBD1 matching over 10 bases. The CDR3 has 15 residues. Germline lookup yields CDR1 MGHRA and CDR2 YSYEKL. Unmatched junction bases numbered 5, after V lost 1 base and J lost 6 bases. This CDR3 is CASSQARTGGNGYTF. CDR3 sequence (DNA): TGCGCCAGCAGCCAAGCTCGGACAGGGGGAAATGGCTACACCTTC.

This chain uses TRBV7-8 with TRBJ2-5, with TRBD2 identical over 7 bases. The DNA end is a closer match to TRBJ2-7, so the J assignment may be wrong. Germline lookup yields CDR1 SGHVS and CDR2 FQNEAQ. The length of the CDR3 is 16 residues. In nucleotides, the CDR3 is TGTGCCAGCAGCGCCTCCATGGCGGGGGACGGGTACGAGCAGTACTTC. This encodes CASSASMAGDGYEQYF.

The chain has TRBV5-6 and TRBJ1-1; tentative D call: TRBD1 (5 bases). CDR3 length: 14 amino acids. V dropped 3 bases and J dropped 3 bases, with 12 bases sitting between them. Per germline, CDR1 SGHDT and CDR2 YYEEEE. The CDR3 sequence is CASSYSPGDTEAFF. The CDR3 DNA follows: TGTGCCAGCAGCTACAGCCCGGGGGACACTGAAGCTTTCTTT.

The genes are TRBV7-3 and TRBJ2-7; 9 bases align to TRBD2. The CDR3 totals 15 residues. J was trimmed by 2 bases and V by 5 bases; bases with no gene match: 7. Germline CDR1 reads SGHTA; CDR2 reads FQGTGA. CDR3 in DNA: TGTGCCAGCAGCCCACTCGGCGGGGGGGCCTACGAGCAGTACTTC. This gives the protein CASSPLGGGAYEQYF.

The chain is built from TRBV2 and TRBJ1-1, with D perhaps matching TRBD1 (6 bases). CDR3 length equals 13 residues. V was clipped by 5 bases and J by 6 bases, with 13 bases between them. CDR1 is SNHLY and CDR2 is FYNNEI in the germline V gene. CDR3 loop: CASSSGVWSEAFF. In DNA, the CDR3 is TGTGCCAGCAGTTCAGGGGTTTGGTCTGAAGCTTTCTTT.

This sequence joins TRBV4-1 and TRBJ1-6; a weak D match, TRBD1 (6 bases). This CDR3 comprises 16 residues. Deletions cut 1 base from V and 1 base from J, with 8 bases between. Germline assignment: CDR1 MGHRA and CDR2 YSYEKL. CDR3 nucleotide sequence: TGCGCCAGCAGCCAAGTCCAGGGGTCCTATAATTCACCCCTCCACTTT. The encoded protein is CASSQVQGSYNSPLHF.

This clone was counted a single time. The J gene is TRBJ2-2, the V gene TRBV19, with 8 bases aligning to TRBD1. Trimming cost V 5 bases and J 6 bases; bases outside gene matches: 5. The V gene's germline CDR1 is LNHDA and CDR2 SQIVND (reference sequence). The CDR3 has 14 residues. CDR3 DNA sequence: TGTGCCAGTAGTCTCGGACAGGGTTCCGGGGAGCTGTTTTTT. Protein product: CASSLGQGSGELFF.

The rearrangement joins TRBV6-5 to TRBJ2-1; 7 bases are a match to TRBD1. This CDR3 has 11 amino acids. The V gene end was trimmed by 8 bases and the J gene end by 10 bases; junction bases not matched to a gene: 5. Germline V gene lookup returns CDR1 MNHEY and CDR2 SVGAGI. The CDR3 sequence: CASGPGQEQFF. CDR3 in DNA: TGTGCCAGCGGGCCGGGACAGGAGCAGTTCTTC.

The chain combines TRBV5-4 with TRBJ2-2; D gene unclear. Trimming cost V 2 bases and J 6 bases, with 8 bases left between them. Germline loops: CDR1 SGHNT, CDR2 YYREEE (reference sequence). This CDR3 contains 13 residues. CDR3 sequence: CASSFSEPGELFF. The DNA for the CDR3 is TGTGCCAGCAGCTTTAGTGAGCCCGGGGAGCTGTTTTTT.

This chain uses TRBV19 with TRBJ2-7, with 13 bases lining up with TRBD2. This CDR3 region has 16 residues. CDR1 is LNHDA, CDR2 SQIVND, per germline (reference sequence). V lost 9 bases and J lost 9; bases outside the gene matches: 17. The CDR3 DNA reads TGTGCCAGCCAGGCGACTAGCGGGGGGCTCCCACTGGGGCAGTACTTC. Protein: CASQATSGGLPLGQYF.

V and J are TRBV19 and TRBJ2-1, with 8 positions matching TRBD2. This CDR3 has 16 amino acids. Germline trimming cut 3 bases from V and 1 base from J; bases unmatched to any gene: 5. Germline CDR1 LNHDA, CDR2 SQIVND (reference sequence). The CDR3 here is CASSIFGGASYNEQFF. The CDR3 DNA sequence: TGTGCCAGTAGTATTTTCGGGGGGGCTTCCTACAATGAGCAGTTCTTC.

The J gene is TRBJ2-2, the V gene TRBV5-1; 10 bases map to TRBD2. V shed 3 bases, J shed 5 bases, and the junction held 7 bases outside the gene matches. Germline CDR1 and CDR2: SGHRS and YFSETQ. The CDR3 loop spans 16 amino acids. The CDR3 DNA follows: TGCGCCAGCAGCTCCGCTAGCGGGAGTTTTACCGGGGAGCTGTTTTTT. Its translation: CASSSASGSFTGELFF.

V and J are TRBV10-3 and TRBJ2-3; 10 positions agree with TRBD2. Per the germline V gene, CDR1 is ENHRY and CDR2 is SYGVKD. The CDR3 is 18 residues long. The J segment lost 5 bases and the V segment lost 0 bases, leaving 11 bases of the junction unmatched. CDR3 loop: CAISESKVSGGYKDTQYF. CDR3 nucleotides: TGTGCCATCAGTGAGTCGAAGGTTAGCGGGGGGTACAAAGATACGCAGTATTTT.

This chain uses TRBV9 with TRBJ2-7; 12 bases are a match to TRBD1. The CDR3 extends over 16 amino acids. V lost 4 bases, J lost 2 bases, and 7 bases stayed unmatched. Germline V CDR1 and CDR2: SGDLS, YYNGEE. CDR3 in amino acids: CASSPPGTGGPYEQYF. The CDR3 coding sequence is TGTGCCAGCAGCCCGCCAGGGACAGGGGGCCCCTACGAGCAGTACTTC.

The V gene is TRBV7-3, the J gene TRBJ1-1; D may be TRBD1 (6 bases). This CDR3 is built from 14 residues. Germline V gene sequence: CDR1 SGHTA, CDR2 FQGTGA. With 2 bases removed from V and 4 bases from J, the gap between germline ends came to 11 bases. The CDR3 region is CASSLAGAGTEAFF. The CDR3 nucleotides read TGTGCCAGCAGCTTAGCGGGGGCGGGCACTGAAGCTTTCTTT. Looking up the rest from reference TRBV7-3 and TRBJ1-1 gives the full variable domain: GAGVSQTPSNKVTEKGKYVELRCDPISGHTALYWYRQSLGQGPEFLIYFQGTGAADDSGLPNDRFFAVRPEGSVSTLKIQRTERGDSAVYLCASSLAGAGTEAFFGQGTRLTVV.

The chain uses TRBV18 and TRBJ2-3, with D perhaps matching TRBD2 (5 bases). The germline V gene encodes CDR1 KGHSH and CDR2 LQKENI. V was shortened by 5 bases and J by 0 bases, with 15 bases between the two germline ends. This CDR3 has 16 amino acids. CDR3 in amino acids: CASSSDIRGSTDTQYF. The CDR3 DNA reads as TGTGCCAGCTCATCCGACATTAGAGGGAGCACAGATACGCAGTATTTT. Full variable domain (remainder filled in from reference TRBV18 and TRBJ2-3): NAGVMQNPRHLVRRRGQEARLRCSPMKGHSHVYWYRQLPEEGLKFMVYLQKENIIDESGMPKERFSAEFPKEGPSILRIQQVVRGDSAAYFCASSSDIRGSTDTQYFGPGTRLTVL.

In this sample, this clone turned up once. This chain links TRBV29-1 with TRBJ2-2, with unresolved D. Trimming took off 3 bases at V and 7 bases at J, with 6 bases between the two ends. This CDR3 spans 11 amino acids. Germline CDR1 SQVTM, CDR2 ANQGSEA. In DNA, the CDR3 is TGCAGCGTTGATGAACACGGGGAGCTGTTTTTT. Amino acid sequence: CSVDEHGELFF.

The CDR3 region has the DNA TGCGCCAGCAGCCGAAACAGGGAAAACACTGAAGCTTTCTTT. Its translation: CASSRNRENTEAFF. The rearrangement joins TRBV5-1 to TRBJ1-1, with TRBD1 as a possible D gene (6 bases). Trimming cost V 4 bases and J 2 bases, with 12 bases left between them. Per germline, CDR1 SGHRS and CDR2 YFSETQ. This CDR3 is built from 14 residues.

The CDR3 region is CASSGTGTGRDGYTF. The CDR3, as DNA: TGCGCCAGCAGCGGCACCGGGACAGGGCGTGACGGCTACACCTTC. V gene TRBV5-1 combines with J gene TRBJ1-2; 9 nucleotides align to TRBD1. V dropped 4 bases and J dropped 8; count of bases not matched to a gene: 12. The CDR3 consists of 15 residues. Germline CDR1 SGHRS, CDR2 YFSETQ. Full variable domain (rest looked up from reference TRBV5-1 and TRBJ1-2): KAGVTQTPRYLIKTRGQQVTLSCSPISGHRSVSWYQQTPGQGLQFLFEYFSETQRNKGNFPGRFSGRQFSNSRSEMNVSTLELGDSALYLCASSGTGTGRDGYTFGSGTRLTVV.

The gene calls are TRBV6-5 and TRBJ1-1; D is uncertain. CDR3 length equals 13 residues. The germline gives CDR1 MNHEY, CDR2 SVGAGI. Trimming shortened V by 4 bases and J by 0 bases, and 6 bases separated the two germline ends. CDR3 residues: CASSSAMNTEAFF. CDR3 in DNA: TGTGCCAGCAGTTCCGCTATGAACACTGAAGCTTTCTTT.

The chain employs TRBV7-9 and TRBJ2-7; D may be TRBD2 (5 bases). This CDR3 has 14 amino acids. The germline V gene encodes CDR1 SEHNR and CDR2 FQNEAQ (reference sequence). V lost 1 base and J lost 4, with 11 bases in between. The CDR3 DNA reads as TGTGCCAGCAGCTTAGAGATCGGGGTATACGAGCAGTACTTC. The encoded protein is CASSLEIGVYEQYF.